One and the same sample provided the 17 T cell receptor beta chains below, sequenced in a study of cytomegalovirus exposure and HLA in healthy donors. The PCR ran on 60 Vbeta and 13 Jbeta primers. Profiled with immunoSEQ multiplex PCR; TCRdb holds only in-frame clones, not every one. In the table there are 100,000 to 150,000 clones, more than 70% of which are singletons. Sample: PBMCs. These receptors all stem from a man in his fifties in good health and CMV-seropositive.

The V gene is TRBV27, the J gene TRBJ2-2, with D tentatively TRBD2 (5 bases). The V and J ends lost 3 bases and 5 bases respectively, with 13 bases between them. The CDR3 is 15 residues long. In germline, CDR1 is MNHEY, CDR2 SMNVEV (reference sequence). Here the CDR3 reads CASSLDSTRTGELFF. The DNA for the CDR3 is TGTGCCAGCAGTTTGGACTCCACAAGGACCGGGGAGCTGTTTTTT.

This chain links TRBV5-8 with TRBJ2-4; 10 bases are shared with TRBD2. The CDR3 runs 17 residues. V was clipped by 9 bases and J by 1 base; unmatched bases: 13. CDR1 SGHTS and CDR2 YDEGEE come from the germline V gene. Here the CDR3 DNA reads TGTGCCACCCACCATGGAGCGGGGGGGTCGGCCAAAAACATTCAGTACTTC. It yields the protein CATHHGAGGSAKNIQYF.

The chain joins TRBV6-5 to TRBJ1-2, with TRBD1 matching 10 bases. This CDR3 contains 14 residues. Germline V gene sequence: CDR1 MNHEY, CDR2 SVGAGI. V lost 2 bases, J lost 5 bases, and 2 bases stayed unmatched. The CDR3 spells CASSYRDRGYGYTF. The CDR3 DNA reads TGTGCCAGCAGTTACAGGGACAGGGGTTATGGCTACACCTTC.

In this sample, this clone turned up once. This chain connects TRBV7-2 to TRBJ1-1; D possibly corresponds to TRBD1 (6 bases). Trimming shortened V by 5 bases and J by 2 bases, and 9 bases separated the two germline ends. This CDR3 region has 13 residues. The germline V gene has CDR1 SGHTA and CDR2 FQGNSA. CDR3 DNA sequence: TGTGCCAGCAGCCAACAGGGTAACACTGAAGCTTTCTTT. It is translated as CASSQQGNTEAFF.

The genes are TRBV7-9 and TRBJ1-1, with D perhaps TRBD1 (6 bases). Trimming took off 3 bases at V and 2 bases at J, with 10 bases between the two ends. CDR3 length equals 14 residues. Per germline, CDR1 SEHNR and CDR2 FQNEAQ (reference sequence). The CDR3 DNA reads TGTGCCAGCAGCTTCTCACAGGGAAACACTGAAGCTTTCTTT. It yields the protein CASSFSQGNTEAFF. The full variable domain, rest sourced from reference TRBV7-9 and TRBJ1-1, is DTGVSQNPRHKITKRGQNVTFRCDPISEHNRLYWYRQTLGQGPEFLTYFQNEAQLEKSRLLSDRFSAERPKGSFSTLEIQRTEQGDSAMYLCASSFSQGNTEAFFGQGTRLTVV.

The chain carries TRBV27 and TRBJ2-1, with 10 nucleotides matching TRBD2. The CDR3 is 16 residues long. J was trimmed by 2 bases and V by 6 bases; bases with no gene match: 7. Germline V lookup: CDR1 MNHEY, CDR2 SMNVEV (reference sequence). The CDR3 loop reads CASRGRLAGPYNEQFF. CDR3 coding DNA: TGTGCCAGCAGGGGCCGACTAGCGGGTCCCTACAATGAGCAGTTCTTC.

The chain links TRBV9 to TRBJ2-1; 8 bases align to TRBD2. This CDR3 contains 13 residues. The V and J ends lost 6 bases and 4 bases, in that order; junction bases with no gene match: 3. Per germline, CDR1 SGDLS and CDR2 YYNGEE. The CDR3 region has the DNA TGTGCCAGCACAAGCGGGGGATACAATGAGCAGTTCTTC. Its translation: CASTSGGYNEQFF.

This chain links TRBV9 with TRBJ2-1; 9 nucleotides agree with TRBD1. The CDR3 sequence is 17 residues long. V trimming: 4 bases; J trimming: 4 bases; junction bases outside the gene matches: 12. CDR1 is SGDLS, CDR2 YYNGEE, per germline. The CDR3 sequence is CASSLRVFGQGYNEQFF. Written as DNA, the CDR3 is TGTGCCAGCAGCCTCCGCGTGTTTGGACAGGGGTACAATGAGCAGTTCTTC.

The chain carries TRBV5-1 and TRBJ1-4, with D hard to call. The CDR3 consists of 13 residues. CDR1 and CDR2 (germline): SGHRS, YFSETQ. V lost 4 bases to trimming and J lost 7 bases, with 11 bases between them. CDR3 DNA sequence: TGCGCCAGCAGCACCGGGGAGATTGAAAAACTGTTTTTT. As protein: CASSTGEIEKLFF.

V is TRBV10-2 and J is TRBJ1-2, with TRBD1 matching 7 bases. The CDR3 length is 15 residues. The V and J ends lost 7 bases and 1 base, in that order; junction bases with no gene match: 9. Germline CDR1 and CDR2: WSHSY and SAAADI. The CDR3 DNA reads as TGCGCCAGCAAGGATGGGACAGAGTTTAACTATGGCTACACCTTC. Translating gives CASKDGTEFNYGYTF.

This sequence joins TRBV11-2 and TRBJ1-2; tentatively, D is TRBD1 (6 bases). The V end lost 6 bases, the J end lost 8 bases, and 19 bases lay between the germline ends. The V gene's germline CDR1 is SGHAT and CDR2 FQNNGV. There are 14 residues in the CDR3. The CDR3 loop is CASSPDRNLRGYTF. CDR3 DNA sequence: TGTGCCAGCAGTCCCGACAGGAACCTGAGAGGCTACACCTTC.

The V and J genes are TRBV6-1 and TRBJ2-4; TRBD2 might be the D (5 bases). The CDR3 sequence is 16 residues long. The V end lost 3 bases, the J end lost 0 bases, and 12 bases lay between the germline ends. Looked up from germline, CDR1 is MNHNS and CDR2 is SASEGT. CDR3 coding DNA: TGTGCCAGCAGTGATGGGTGGACTCTAGCCAAAAACATTCAGTACTTC. The encoded protein is CASSDGWTLAKNIQYF.

This sequence joins TRBV11-2 and TRBJ1-3; TRBD1 might be the D (5 bases). The CDR3 spans 13 residues. CDR1 and CDR2 from the germline V gene are SGHAT and FQNNGV. V was trimmed by 5 bases and J by 4 bases, leaving 9 bases between them. The CDR3 region is CASSKGWGNTIYF. In DNA, the CDR3 is TGTGCCAGCAGCAAGGGGTGGGGAAACACCATATATTTT.

This clone is a singleton in its sample. The chain links TRBV7-9 to TRBJ2-5; 14 nucleotides match TRBD2. V trimming: 5 bases; J trimming: 4 bases; junction bases outside the gene matches: 6. The V gene's germline CDR1 is SEHNR and CDR2 FQNEAQ (reference sequence). The CDR3 extends over 16 amino acids. CDR3 sequence (DNA): TGTGCCAGCAGCCGGGGACTAGCGGGAGAGGGAGAGACCCAGTACTTC. This encodes CASSRGLAGEGETQYF.

In its sample, this clone was seen a few times. This sequence joins TRBV7-9 and TRBJ2-3, with D possibly TRBD2 on 6 matching bases. The length of the CDR3 is 17 residues. Germline lookup yields CDR1 SEHNR and CDR2 FQNEAQ (reference sequence). The V gene lost 8 bases and the J gene lost 0 bases, with 21 bases spanning the gap. The DNA of the CDR3 is TGTGCCAGCCCCCCCAATTGGGCGGGGACTAGCACAGATACGCAGTATTTT. This encodes CASPPNWAGTSTDTQYF.

As regards this clone: At one end the junction does not follow the germline gene, possibly because of a read error. The V gene is TRBV7-9, the J gene TRBJ2-7; D possibly matches TRBD1 or TRBD2 (6 bases each). This CDR3 region has 16 residues. Per the germline V gene, CDR1 is SEHNR and CDR2 is FQNEAQ (reference sequence). CDR3 amino acids: CSSSLAAGVGSYEQYF. The DNA for the CDR3 is TGTTCCAGCAGCTTAGCGGCAGGGGTTGGCTCCTACGAGCAGTACTTC.

The rearrangement joins TRBV6-1 to TRBJ2-5; 10 positions match TRBD1. The CDR3 extends over 15 amino acids. Germline CDR1 and CDR2: MNHNS and SASEGT. J lost 1 base, V lost 6 bases, and 5 bases had no gene match. The CDR3 bases are TGTGCCAGCAGACCTAGGACAGGGGGCCAAGAGACCCAGTACTTC. Protein: CASRPRTGGQETQYF.